One and the same sample provided the 14 T cell receptor beta chains below, sequenced in a study of CD8+ T cells in alopecia areata. Following extraction, RNA underwent reverse transcription to cDNA, which served as the sequencing template. Libraries were prepared by immunoSEQ multiplex PCR; TCRdb keeps only in-frame clonotypes and omits some of them. This table holds fewer than 70,000 clones, around 40% found once. Sequencing used NKG2D-low CD8+ T cells sorted from blood. The receptors were sampled from a human donor with alopecia areata.

The rearrangement joins TRBV7-9 to TRBJ2-7; D is uncertain. This CDR3 spans 13 amino acids. The germline CDR1 and CDR2 sequences are SEHNR and FQNEAQ (reference sequence). V was clipped by 4 bases and J by 3 bases, with 10 bases between them. The CDR3, as DNA: TGTGCCAGCAGCTCGGCCGCGAGCTACGAGCAGTACTTC. Translation: CASSSAASYEQYF.

The V call is TRBV7-9, the J call TRBJ1-1; D not certain. The V and J ends lost 4 bases and 8 bases respectively, with 14 bases between them. The CDR3 sequence is 13 residues long. CDR1 and CDR2 (germline): SEHNR, FQNEAQ (reference sequence). CDR3 in DNA: TGTGCCAGCAGCTCGACCGGACGGGAAGAAGCTTTCTTT. Residues: CASSSTGREEAFF.

This clone appeared a single time. The chain carries TRBV5-4 and TRBJ2-1; TRBD1 or TRBD2 may be the D gene (5 bases each). Trimming shortened V by 4 bases and J by 6 bases, and 8 bases separated the two germline ends. Germline CDR1 and CDR2: SGHNT and YYREEE (reference sequence). This CDR3 is built from 12 residues. This chain's CDR3 is CASSVGANEQFF. CDR3 coding DNA: TGTGCCAGCAGCGTCGGGGCCAATGAGCAGTTCTTC.

CDR3 in DNA: TGTGCCAGCAGTTCAGACAATGAGCAGTTCTTC. This sequence encodes CASSSDNEQFF. The V and J genes are TRBV6-6 and TRBJ2-1, with D hard to call. The CDR3 is 11 amino acids. Trimming took off 4 bases at V and 5 bases at J, with 3 bases between the two ends. Germline V gene sequence: CDR1 MNHNY, CDR2 SVGAGI (reference sequence).

About this clone itself: The sample contains more than one DNA sequence encoding this CDR3. V gene TRBV13 combines with J gene TRBJ1-5; D gene ambiguous. V shed 6 bases and J shed 4 bases, with 7 bases lying between them. The germline gives CDR1 PRHDT, CDR2 FYEKMQ (reference sequence). The CDR3 loop spans 12 amino acids. The DNA for the CDR3 is TGTGCCAGCAGTCTAGGTAATCAGCCCCAGCATTTT. As protein: CASSLGNQPQHF.

The sample holds a few counts of this clone. The chain has TRBV29-1 and TRBJ2-7, with D hard to call. V shed 4 bases and J shed 3 bases, with 13 bases lying between them. CDR1 and CDR2 (germline): SQVTM, ANQGSEA. This CDR3 has 13 residues. The CDR3 loop reads CSVVDPQVYEQYF. The CDR3 DNA sequence: TGCAGCGTTGTGGACCCACAAGTCTACGAGCAGTACTTC.

The chain couples TRBV4-1 to TRBJ2-1, with TRBD2 identical over 12 bases. V shed 1 base, J shed 7 bases, and the junction held 5 bases outside the gene matches. Germline CDR1 and CDR2: MGHRA and YSYEKL. The CDR3 runs to 16 residues. The CDR3 DNA is TGCGCCAGCAGCCAAGTTTTGACTAGCGGGAGAAATGAGCAGTTCTTC. This sequence encodes CASSQVLTSGRNEQFF.

This clone showed up just a few times. The rearrangement links TRBV29-1 to TRBJ2-3; D possibly corresponds to TRBD2 (5 bases). CDR1 is SQVTM and CDR2 is ANQGSEA in the germline V gene. The CDR3 covers 13 residues. V was clipped by 4 bases and J by 2 bases, with 10 bases between them. In nucleotides, the CDR3 is TGCAGCGTTGCCCCGACTAACACAGATACGCAGTATTTT. This translates into CSVAPTNTDTQYF.

This clone has just a few counts. J is TRBJ1-1 and V is TRBV10-3; D possibly corresponds to TRBD1 (5 bases). This CDR3 is 14 amino acids long. Germline V gives CDR1 ENHRY, CDR2 SYGVKD. V lost 0 bases and J 6 bases, leaving 11 bases between the germline ends. In DNA form, the CDR3 reads TGTGCCATCAGTGAGTCGCAGGGAATCGCTGAAGCTTTCTTT. Protein product: CAISESQGIAEAFF.

This clone has more than one count but fewer than ten. The chain is built from TRBV5-1 and TRBJ2-7; no reliable D call. CDR3 length equals 14 residues. Per the germline V gene, CDR1 is SGHRS and CDR2 is YFSETQ. Trimming removed 3 bases at V and 6 bases at J, with 16 bases between. The CDR3 protein is CASSSDGPMGEQYF. The CDR3 DNA sequence: TGCGCCAGCAGCTCCGACGGGCCCATGGGCGAGCAGTACTTC.

J is TRBJ2-1 and V is TRBV2; 9 bases align to TRBD2. The CDR3 is 14 amino acids. The V segment lost 6 bases and the J segment 4 bases; nucleotides outside the gene matches: 4. Germline CDR1 SNHLY, CDR2 FYNNEI. CDR3 bases: TGTGCCAGCAGGCCTAGCGGGAAGTACAATGAGCAGTTCTTC. It translates to CASRPSGKYNEQFF.

This clone was picked up one time. The rearrangement uses TRBV5-1 and TRBJ2-1; 10 bases line up with TRBD2. The CDR3 has 14 amino acids. V was clipped by 3 bases and J by 7 bases; unmatched bases: 4. In germline, CDR1 is SGHRS, CDR2 YFSETQ. The DNA of the CDR3 is TGCGCCAGCAGCTCCCCGGGACTAGCGAATGAGCAGTTCTTC. Protein product: CASSSPGLANEQFF. Full variable domain (remainder filled in from reference TRBV5-1 and TRBJ2-1): KAGVTQTPRYLIKTRGQQVTLSCSPISGHRSVSWYQQTPGQGLQFLFEYFSETQRNKGNFPGRFSGRQFSNSRSEMNVSTLELGDSALYLCASSSPGLANEQFFGPGTRLTVL.

V is TRBV29-1 and J is TRBJ2-2; 8 bases match TRBD2. The junction had 4 bases not matched to a gene; V was cut back by 3 bases and J by 7 bases. CDR1 and CDR2 (germline): SQVTM, ANQGSEA. CDR3 length: 13 residues. CDR3 sequence reads: CSVERGAVGELFF. The CDR3 nucleotides are TGCAGCGTTGAGCGGGGGGCCGTCGGGGAGCTGTTTTTT.

V is TRBV29-1 and J is TRBJ1-5, with D tentatively TRBD1 (6 bases). Germline CDR1 reads SQVTM; CDR2 reads ANQGSEA. V was trimmed by 0 bases and J by 5 bases, leaving 20 bases between them. This CDR3 is 17 amino acids long. The chain's CDR3 is CSVEDRKGGKPYQPQHF. The CDR3 bases are TGCAGCGTTGAAGATAGAAAAGGGGGAAAACCCTATCAGCCCCAGCATTTT.